The T cell receptor beta chain under discussion was sequenced for a study of cytomegalovirus exposure and HLA in healthy donors. V lost 4 bases and J lost 4, with 24 bases in between. Germline CDR1 and CDR2: SGHVS and FNYEAQ. This CDR3 has 18 residues. This PCR relied on a set of 60 Vbeta primers and 13 Jbeta primers. Profiling relied on immunoSEQ multiplex PCR, and the TCRdb table lists in-frame clones only, not all of them. The sample holds around 130,000 clones, approximately 78% seen once. Broader study findings: Most of the CMV-associated TCR beta chains (in a later analysis) appeared to be HLA-restricted.

Worth noting for this clone: Its antigen is as yet unknown.

This TCR was sampled from a man between 35 and 55 years old in good health and CMV-seronegative. The sequenced sample was PBMCs. This chain connects TRBV7-6 to TRBJ2-3, with D possibly TRBD1 on 7 matching bases. CDR3 sequence: CASSSTGLRRGRPDTQYF. DNA of the CDR3: TGTGCCAGCAGCTCGACTGGGTTACGGAGGGGGCGGCCAGATACGCAGTATTTT.